Described below is a single T cell receptor beta chain sequence and its context. These data originate in a study of blood T cell repertoires in COVID-19. In the study overall: PBMCs, B-cell-depleted T cells, or T cells provided the cDNA or gDNA that made up the material.

TCRdb keeps only in-frame clones here, not all; method: immunoSEQ multiplex PCR. The sample shows about 290,000 clones, about nine tenths of them seen only once. This CDR3 comprises 17 residues. Trimming took off 2 bases at V and 2 bases at J, with 13 bases between the two ends. Germline V gene data show CDR1 as MDHEN and CDR2 as SYDVKM. Sequenced: peripheral blood. The chain uses TRBV28 and TRBJ2-6; no clear D. The TCR was taken from a woman between 35 and 50 years old who had recovered from COVID-19. This CDR3 is CASSLQTPAPGANVLTF. CDR3 DNA: TGTGCCAGCAGTTTACAGACACCGGCTCCTGGGGCCAACGTCCTGACTTTC. The full variable domain, with the rest looked up from reference TRBV28 and TRBJ2-6, is DVKVTQSSRYLVKRTGEKVFLECVQDMDHENMFWYRQDPGLGLRLIYFSYDVKMKEKGDIPEGYSVSREKKERFSLILESASTNQTSMYLCASSLQTPAPGANVLTFGAGSRLTVL.